The rows below give T cell receptor beta chains drawn from one sample of a study of human T cells and chemical hapten exposure. TCRdb re-called the RACE reads with MiXCR, one entry per CDR3 protein. In the table there are around 120,000 distinct CDR3 sequences, roughly 13% of which are singletons. Sequencing was performed on whole blood, taken in connection with sensitization to the hapten diphenylcyclopropenone (DPC). The receptors were gathered from a man younger than 35 with alopecia areata. Some clones in this sample may be carry-over from other donors' samples. The CDR3 runs from the conserved cysteine through the conserved F or W. The D gene is left open where the match is weak. Some rows mark clone size as missing; the rest say once, few, many or name a class of expanded clone.

D,V,J,size,CDR3,DNA
NA,TRBV20-1,TRBJ2-7,few,CSALTPDINEQYF,TGCAGTGCCCTAACCCCGGACATTAACGAGCAGTACTTC
TRBD2,TRBV12-3/TRBV12-4,TRBJ2-3,NA,CASSPRTSGTDTQYF,TGTGCCAGCAGCCCTAGGACTAGCGGGACAGATACGCAGTATTTT
TRBD1,TRBV29-1,TRBJ1-2,NA,CSVEGRTGNYGYTF,TGCAGCGTTGAAGGTCGGACAGGGAACTATGGCTACACCTTC
NA,TRBV9,TRBJ1-6,few,CASSPVGLPNSPLHF,TGTGCCAGCAGCCCCGTCGGATTACCAAATTCACCCCTCCACTTT
NA,TRBV11-3,TRBJ2-1,few,CASSSGRVSYNEQFF,TGTGCCAGCAGTTCCGGCAGGGTCTCCTACAATGAGCAGTTCTTC
NA,TRBV25-1,TRBJ2-3,NA,CASSEARGGLTDTQYF,TGTGCCAGCAGTGAAGCCAGGGGGGGTTTGACAGATACGCAGTATTTT
TRBD2,TRBV6-5,TRBJ2-3,NA,CASSYGGDAGTDTQYF,TGTGCCAGCAGTTACGGGGGGGATGCGGGCACAGATACGCAGTATTTT
NA,TRBV7-7,TRBJ1-3,many,CASSLEVVPSSGNTIYF,TGTGCCAGCAGCTTAGAGGTAGTCCCTAGCTCTGGAAACACCATATATTTT
TRBD2,TRBV20-1,TRBJ2-1,few,CSARDRLAGGGEQFF,TGCAGTGCTAGAGATCGGCTAGCGGGGGGCGGTGAGCAGTTCTTC
NA,TRBV7-2,TRBJ1-1,few,CASSKNGVTEAFF,TGTGCCAGCAGCAAAAATGGAGTCACTGAAGCTTTCTTT
TRBD2,TRBV18,TRBJ2-2,few,CASSTQPSGGATGELFF,TGTGCCAGCTCAACTCAACCTAGCGGGGGCGCCACCGGGGAGCTGTTTTTT
NA,TRBV7-2,TRBJ2-1,NA,CATGGRSNNEQFF,TGTGCCACCGGGGGCAGGTCTAACAATGAGCAGTTCTTC
TRBD1,TRBV20-1,TRBJ1-1,NA,CSAREGQPNTEAFF,TGCAGTGCTAGAGAGGGACAGCCGAACACTGAAGCTTTCTTT
TRBD1,TRBV28,TRBJ1-2,NA,CATTDRARGYTF,TGTGCCACCACTGACAGGGCGAGAGGCTACACCTTC
TRBD2,TRBV5-6,TRBJ2-1,NA,CASSFYGTSGGSYNEQFF,TGTGCCAGCAGCTTTTACGGGACTAGCGGGGGGTCCTACAATGAGCAGTTCTTC
TRBD2,TRBV20-1,TRBJ2-5,NA,CSASASSGVQETQYF,TGCAGTGCTAGTGCGTCTAGCGGGGTCCAAGAGACCCAGTACTTC
TRBD1,TRBV29-1,TRBJ1-1,NA,CSVSITGGSTEAFF,TGCAGCGTTTCCATTACAGGGGGAAGCACTGAAGCTTTCTTT
TRBD1,TRBV4-1,TRBJ2-7,few,CASSQMETGGVHEQYF,TGCGCCAGCAGCCAAATGGAGACAGGGGGGGTCCACGAGCAGTACTTC
NA,TRBV20-1,TRBJ1-1,NA,CSARGQLMNTEAFF,TGCAGTGCTAGAGGACAGCTCATGAACACTGAAGCTTTCTTT
NA,TRBV5-1,TRBJ1-5,NA,CASSFGTNGNQPQHF,TGCGCCAGCAGCTTTGGAACAAACGGCAATCAGCCCCAGCATTTT
NA,TRBV6-2/TRBV6-3,TRBJ1-4,few,CASSYIATNEKLFF,TGTGCCAGCAGTTACATTGCAACTAATGAAAAACTGTTTTTT
NA,TRBV6-5,TRBJ2-2,few,CASSYQTGFTGELFF,TGTGCCAGCAGTTACCAGACAGGATTCACCGGGGAGCTGTTTTTT
NA,TRBV9,TRBJ2-3,NA,CASSVGGGFTDTQYF,TGTGCCAGCAGCGTAGGGGGCGGGTTCACAGATACGCAGTATTTT
NA,TRBV7-9,TRBJ1-3,NA,CASSLLGAGTIYF,TGTGCCAGCAGCTTATTAGGCGCGGGTACCATATATTTT
NA,TRBV29-1,TRBJ2-3,few,CSVDVVNTQYF,TGCAGCGTTGACGTGGTGAATACGCAGTATTTT
NA,TRBV10-3,TRBJ1-5,NA,CAIRDSPNQPQHF,TGTGCCATCAGGGACAGTCCCAATCAGCCCCAGCATTTT
NA,TRBV5-6,TRBJ2-2,few,CASSPSKTRNTGELFF,TGTGCCAGCAGCCCGAGTAAGACTAGGAACACCGGGGAGCTGTTTTTT
TRBD2,TRBV7-6,TRBJ2-2,few,CASSRFPGTSITGELFF,TGTGCCAGCAGCCGCTTCCCGGGGACTAGCATTACCGGGGAGCTGTTTTTT
NA,TRBV4-1,TRBJ2-1,few,CASSLLWVNEQFF,TGCGCCAGCAGCCTCCTCTGGGTCAATGAGCAGTTCTTC
NA,TRBV5-1,TRBJ1-3,NA,CASSLVGTMISGNTIYF,TGCGCCAGCAGCTTGGTTGGGACGATGATCTCTGGAAACACCATATATTTT
NA,TRBV4-2,TRBJ1-3,few,CASRQGNSGSTIYF,TGTGCCAGCAGACAGGGCAACTCTGGAAGCACCATATATTTT
TRBD1,TRBV7-9,TRBJ2-7,few,CASSTDSGTDYYEQYF,TGTGCCAGCAGCACAGATTCCGGGACAGACTACTACGAGCAGTACTTC
TRBD2,TRBV2,TRBJ2-2,NA,CAGGTSLTGELFF,TGTGCCGGCGGGACTAGTCTAACCGGGGAGCTGTTTTTT
NA,TRBV7-2,TRBJ1-1,NA,CANTRGRNTEAFF,TGTGCCAACACAAGGGGAAGGAACACTGAAGCTTTCTTT
NA,TRBV5-1,TRBJ2-7,few,CASSLGQHEQYF,TGCGCCAGCAGCTTGGGCCAGCACGAGCAGTACTTC
TRBD1,TRBV11-3,TRBJ1-2,NA,CASSRGQGDYTF,TGTGCCAGCAGTCGTGGACAGGGAGACTACACCTTC
NA,TRBV29-1,TRBJ1-1,few,CSVLRNTEAFF,TGCAGCGTTCTCCGGAACACTGAAGCTTTCTTT
NA,TRBV7-3,TRBJ1-2,NA,CASSSSADYGYTF,TGTGCCAGCAGCTCAAGTGCAGATTATGGCTACACCTTC
NA,TRBV7-6,TRBJ2-5,few,CASSLDPTGQETQYF,TGTGCCAGCAGCTTAGACCCCACGGGACAAGAGACCCAGTACTTC
TRBD1,TRBV6-5,TRBJ1-1,few,CASSYRGPSGNTEAFF,TGTGCCAGCAGTTACAGGGGGCCTAGTGGTAACACTGAAGCTTTCTTT
TRBD1,TRBV6-2/TRBV6-3,TRBJ2-1,NA,CASRTEGAEQFF,TGTGCCAGCAGAACAGAGGGGGCTGAGCAGTTCTTC
TRBD1,TRBV4-1,TRBJ2-5,many,CASSQLSGQVEVQYF,TGCGCCAGCAGCCAACTTTCGGGACAGGTGGAGGTCCAGTACTTC
NA,TRBV20-1,TRBJ2-6,NA,CSAPSGGFSGANVLTF,TGCAGTGCTCCGAGTGGGGGCTTCTCTGGGGCCAACGTCCTGACTTTC
NA,TRBV19,TRBJ1-1,few,CASSIAEITEAFF,TGTGCCAGTAGTATCGCCGAGATCACTGAAGCTTTCTTT
NA,TRBV12-3/TRBV12-4,TRBJ2-1,NA,CASSLVGDEQFF,TGTGCCAGCAGTTTAGTAGGGGATGAGCAGTTCTTC
TRBD1,TRBV18,TRBJ2-5,few,CASSRTTGTGEGETQYF,TGTGCCAGCTCACGAACCACCGGGACAGGAGAGGGAGAGACCCAGTACTTC